A single sample gave rise to the 9 T cell receptor beta chains below, sequenced in a study of cytomegalovirus exposure and HLA in healthy donors. In the PCR, 60 Vbeta and 13 Jbeta primers were used. Using immunoSEQ multiplex PCR, the repertoire was profiled, and TCRdb retains in-frame clones only, with some absent. The sample lists around 120,000 clones; around 82% were seen once. The sequenced material came from PBMCs. The receptor source for this set is a male donor in good health and CMV-seropositive.

This chain joins TRBV28 and TRBJ2-7; 11 bases line up with TRBD2. Germline CDR1 MDHEN, CDR2 SYDVKM. This CDR3 region has 18 residues. V dropped 3 bases and J dropped 6; count of bases not matched to a gene: 16. CDR3 region: CASSFPILAGGYPREQYF. In nucleotides, the CDR3 is TGTGCCAGCAGTTTCCCTATCTTAGCGGGAGGGTATCCGCGCGAGCAGTACTTC.

The sample holds a few counts of this clone. The chain is built from TRBV27 and TRBJ2-7, with 7 positions matching TRBD1. The CDR3 is 17 amino acids. Germline V gene lookup returns CDR1 MNHEY and CDR2 SMNVEV (reference sequence). J lost 4 bases, V lost 3 bases, and 15 bases had no gene match. The CDR3 loop is CASSFPAETGIGYEQYF. The CDR3 DNA is TGTGCCAGCAGTTTCCCGGCCGAGACAGGGATTGGGTACGAGCAGTACTTC.

The CDR3 here is CASSLGPREGEQYF. CDR3 bases: TGCGCCAGCAGCCTTGGGCCCCGGGAAGGAGAGCAGTACTTC. This sequence joins TRBV4-3 and TRBJ2-7; a weak D match, TRBD2 (5 bases). V lost 4 bases and J 7 bases, leaving 17 bases between the germline ends. The CDR3 sequence is 14 residues long. Per germline, CDR1 LGHNA and CDR2 YSLEER.

The rearrangement uses TRBV6-1 and TRBJ1-4, with TRBD1 matching 10 bases. CDR1 and CDR2 from the germline V gene are MNHNS and SASEGT. V trimming: 6 bases; J trimming: 2 bases; junction bases outside the gene matches: 3. The CDR3 is 15 amino acids. CDR3 sequence (DNA): TGTGCCAGCAGCTTGACAGGGGGCACTAATGAAAAACTGTTTTTT. It is translated as CASSLTGGTNEKLFF.

The V gene is TRBV5-1, the J gene TRBJ1-2, with D possibly being TRBD1 (5 bases). CDR1 and CDR2 from the germline V gene are SGHRS and YFSETQ. CDR3 length equals 14 residues. With 0 bases removed from V and 4 bases from J, the gap between germline ends came to 10 bases. The CDR3 DNA reads TGCGCCAGCAGCTTGGAAGGACATTCCTATGGCTACACCTTC. Its translation: CASSLEGHSYGYTF.

The chain joins TRBV27 to TRBJ2-7, with 7 bases identical to TRBD2. V was clipped by 4 bases and J by 6 bases; unmatched bases: 9. CDR3 size: 14 residues. CDR1 and CDR2 (germline): MNHEY, SMNVEV (reference sequence). CDR3 nucleotide sequence: TGTGCCAGCAGTTCCCAGGGAGGGTACGGCGAGCAGTACTTC. This codes for CASSSQGGYGEQYF.

The rearrangement uses TRBV5-5 and TRBJ1-2, with unresolved D. V was clipped by 0 bases and J by 8 bases, with 14 bases between them. This CDR3 is built from 14 residues. Germline-derived CDR1 and CDR2 are SGHKS and YYEKEE (reference sequence). For the CDR3, the DNA is TGTGCCAGCAGCTTGGCCAATTCGGGTCCGGGCTACACCTTC. Amino acids: CASSLANSGPGYTF. The entire variable domain, with the rest obtained from reference TRBV5-5 and TRBJ1-2, is as follows: DAGVTQSPTHLIKTRGQQVTLRCSPISGHKSVSWYQQVLGQGPQFIFQYYEKEERGRGNFPDRFSARQFPNYSSELNVNALLLGDSALYLCASSLANSGPGYTFGSGTRLTVV.

This clone was counted between two and nine times. The chain recombines TRBV9 with TRBJ2-7; TRBD1 agrees at 7 bases. The trim removed 0 bases at V and 3 bases at J, leaving 3 bases unmatched. Germline lookup yields CDR1 SGDLS and CDR2 YYNGEE. The length of the CDR3 is 14 residues. The CDR3 region has the DNA TGTGCCAGCAGCGTAGAAGGGACAGTCTACGAGCAGTACTTC. Translation: CASSVEGTVYEQYF.

The V gene is TRBV5-1, the J gene TRBJ2-3; a weak D match, TRBD2 (5 bases). Germline V gene data show CDR1 as SGHRS and CDR2 as YFSETQ. The CDR3 runs 14 residues. The ends were cut back, 0 bases at V and 3 bases at J, with 8 bases in the middle. The CDR3 bases are TGCGCCAGCAGCTTGGGGATAGCGACAGATACGCAGTATTTT. This codes for CASSLGIATDTQYF.